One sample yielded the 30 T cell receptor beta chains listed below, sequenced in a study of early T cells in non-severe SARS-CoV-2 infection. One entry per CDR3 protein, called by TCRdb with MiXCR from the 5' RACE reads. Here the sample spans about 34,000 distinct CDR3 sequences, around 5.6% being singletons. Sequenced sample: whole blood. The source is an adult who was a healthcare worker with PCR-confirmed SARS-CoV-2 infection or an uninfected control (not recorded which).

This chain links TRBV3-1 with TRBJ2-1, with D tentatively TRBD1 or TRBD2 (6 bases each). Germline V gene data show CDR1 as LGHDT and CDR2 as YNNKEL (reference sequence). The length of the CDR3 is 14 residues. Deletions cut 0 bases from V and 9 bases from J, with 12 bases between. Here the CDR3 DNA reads TGTGCCAGCAGCCAAGATCCGGGGGCCCGTGAGCAGTTCTTC. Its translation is CASSQDPGAREQFF.

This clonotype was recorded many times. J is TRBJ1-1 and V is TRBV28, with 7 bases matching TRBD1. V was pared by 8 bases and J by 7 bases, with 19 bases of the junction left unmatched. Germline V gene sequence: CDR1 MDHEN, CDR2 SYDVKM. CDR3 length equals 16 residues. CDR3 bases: TGTGCCAGCTCCACAAGGACAGGCCTCGTGATTGGTGAAGCTTTCTTT. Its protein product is CASSTRTGLVIGEAFF.

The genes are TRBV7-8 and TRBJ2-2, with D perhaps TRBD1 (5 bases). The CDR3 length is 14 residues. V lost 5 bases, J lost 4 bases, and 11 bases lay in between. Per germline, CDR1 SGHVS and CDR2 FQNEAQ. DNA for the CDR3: TGTGCCAGCAGCATAGGGGCAGTCACCGGGGAGCTGTTTTTT. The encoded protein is CASSIGAVTGELFF.

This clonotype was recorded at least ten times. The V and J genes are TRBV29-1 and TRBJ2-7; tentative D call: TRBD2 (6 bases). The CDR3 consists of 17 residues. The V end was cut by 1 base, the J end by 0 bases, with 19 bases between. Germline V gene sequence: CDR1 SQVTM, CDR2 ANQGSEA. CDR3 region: CSVEALGSGPFSYEQYF. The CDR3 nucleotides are TGCAGCGTTGAAGCCCTGGGCAGCGGGCCGTTCTCCTACGAGCAGTACTTC.

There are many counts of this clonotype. As DNA, the CDR3 is TGTGCCACCAGCAGAGATCGGACTAGCGGGGGCAGCTACAATGAGCAGTTCTTC. As protein: CATSRDRTSGGSYNEQFF. This chain connects TRBV15 to TRBJ2-1; 13 nucleotides align to TRBD2. J lost 3 bases, V lost 0 bases, and 5 bases had no gene match. From germline, CDR1 is LNHNV and CDR2 YYDKDF (reference sequence). This CDR3 is 18 amino acids long.

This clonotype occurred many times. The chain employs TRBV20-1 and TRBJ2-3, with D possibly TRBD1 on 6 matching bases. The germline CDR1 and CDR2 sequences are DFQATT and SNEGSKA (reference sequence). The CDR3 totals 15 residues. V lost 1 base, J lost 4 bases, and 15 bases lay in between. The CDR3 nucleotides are TGCAGTGCTAGAGCGGGACAAAAGAGCCCAGATACGCAGTATTTT. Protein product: CSARAGQKSPDTQYF.

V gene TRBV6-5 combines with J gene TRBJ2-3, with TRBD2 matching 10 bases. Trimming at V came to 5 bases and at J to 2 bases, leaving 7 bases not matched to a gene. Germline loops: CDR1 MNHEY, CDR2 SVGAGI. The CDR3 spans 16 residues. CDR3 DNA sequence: TGTGCCAGCAGTCGTAGCGGGGGGACCGCCACAGATACGCAGTATTTT. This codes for CASSRSGGTATDTQYF.

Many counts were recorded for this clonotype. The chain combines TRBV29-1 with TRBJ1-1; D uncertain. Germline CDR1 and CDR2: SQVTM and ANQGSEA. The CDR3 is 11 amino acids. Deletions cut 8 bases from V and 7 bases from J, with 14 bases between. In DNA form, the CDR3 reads TGCAGCTTGGCCCTAAGGGATGAAGCTTTCTTT. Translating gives CSLALRDEAFF.

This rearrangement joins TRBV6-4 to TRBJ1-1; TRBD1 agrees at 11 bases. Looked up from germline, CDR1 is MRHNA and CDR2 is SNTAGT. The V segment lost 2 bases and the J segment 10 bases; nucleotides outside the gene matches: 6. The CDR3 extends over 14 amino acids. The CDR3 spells CASSDTDRGLPAFF. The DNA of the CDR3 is TGTGCCAGCAGTGACACGGACAGGGGGCTTCCAGCTTTCTTT.

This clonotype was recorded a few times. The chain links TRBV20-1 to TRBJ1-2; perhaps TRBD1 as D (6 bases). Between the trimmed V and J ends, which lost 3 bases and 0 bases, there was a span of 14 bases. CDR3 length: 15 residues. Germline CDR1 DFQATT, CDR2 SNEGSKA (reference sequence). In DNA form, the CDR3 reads TGCAGTGCTAGTGCATTACGGGACACTAACTATGGCTACACCTTC. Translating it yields CSASALRDTNYGYTF.

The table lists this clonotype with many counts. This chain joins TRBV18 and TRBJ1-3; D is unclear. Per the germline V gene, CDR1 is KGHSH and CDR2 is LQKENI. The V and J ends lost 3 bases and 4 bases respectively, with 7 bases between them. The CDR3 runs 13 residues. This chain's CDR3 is CASSPGLGNTIYF. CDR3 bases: TGTGCCAGCTCACCCGGCCTGGGAAACACCATATATTTT.

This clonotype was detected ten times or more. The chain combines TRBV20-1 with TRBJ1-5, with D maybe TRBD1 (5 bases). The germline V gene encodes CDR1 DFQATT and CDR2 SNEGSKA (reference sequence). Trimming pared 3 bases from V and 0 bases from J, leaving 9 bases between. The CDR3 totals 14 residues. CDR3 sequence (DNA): TGCAGTGCTAGGGACATCCATAGCAATCAGCCCCAGCATTTT. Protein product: CSARDIHSNQPQHF.

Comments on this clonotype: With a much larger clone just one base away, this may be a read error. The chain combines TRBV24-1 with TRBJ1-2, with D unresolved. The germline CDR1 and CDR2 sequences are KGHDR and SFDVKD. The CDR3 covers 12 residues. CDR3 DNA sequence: TGTGCCATCAGTGATTCAAACTATGGCTACACCTTC. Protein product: CAISDSNYGYTF.

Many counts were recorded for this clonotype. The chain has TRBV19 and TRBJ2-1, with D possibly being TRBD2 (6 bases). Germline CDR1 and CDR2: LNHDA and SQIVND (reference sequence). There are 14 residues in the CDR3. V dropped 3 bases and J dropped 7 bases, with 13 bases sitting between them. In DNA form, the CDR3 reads TGTGCCAGTAGTATTGACCCCGGGGGAAATGAGCAGTTCTTC. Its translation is CASSIDPGGNEQFF.

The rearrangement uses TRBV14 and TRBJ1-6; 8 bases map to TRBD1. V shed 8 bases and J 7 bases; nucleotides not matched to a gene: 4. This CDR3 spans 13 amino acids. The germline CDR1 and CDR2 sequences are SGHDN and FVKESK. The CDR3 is CASVTGGNSPLHF. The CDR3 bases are TGTGCCAGCGTAACAGGGGGAAATTCACCCCTCCACTTT.

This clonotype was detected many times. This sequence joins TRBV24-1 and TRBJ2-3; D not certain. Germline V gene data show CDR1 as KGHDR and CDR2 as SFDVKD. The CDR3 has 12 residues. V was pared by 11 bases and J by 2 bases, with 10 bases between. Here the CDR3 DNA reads TGTGCCAGTGGACCGACCACAGATACGCAGTATTTT. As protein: CASGPTTDTQYF.

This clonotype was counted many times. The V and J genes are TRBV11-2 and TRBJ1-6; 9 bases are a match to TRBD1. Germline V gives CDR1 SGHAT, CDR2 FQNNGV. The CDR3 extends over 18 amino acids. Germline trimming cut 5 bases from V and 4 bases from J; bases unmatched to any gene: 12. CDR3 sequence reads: CASSRPITGTGYNSPLHF. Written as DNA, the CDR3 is TGTGCCAGCAGCCGCCCTATTACCGGGACAGGGTATAATTCACCCCTCCACTTT. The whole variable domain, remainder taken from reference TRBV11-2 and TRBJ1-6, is EAGVAQSPRYKIIEKRQSVAFWCNPISGHATLYWYQQILGQGPKLLIQFQNNGVVDDSQLPKDRFSAERLKGVDSTLKIQPAKLEDSAVYLCASSRPITGTGYNSPLHFGNGTRLTVT.

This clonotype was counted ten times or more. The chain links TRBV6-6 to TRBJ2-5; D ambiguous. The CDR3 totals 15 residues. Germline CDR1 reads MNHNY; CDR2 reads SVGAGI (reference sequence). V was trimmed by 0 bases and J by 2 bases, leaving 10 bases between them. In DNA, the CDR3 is TGTGCCAGCAGTTACTCTTACCCAATACAAGAGACCCAGTACTTC. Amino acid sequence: CASSYSYPIQETQYF.

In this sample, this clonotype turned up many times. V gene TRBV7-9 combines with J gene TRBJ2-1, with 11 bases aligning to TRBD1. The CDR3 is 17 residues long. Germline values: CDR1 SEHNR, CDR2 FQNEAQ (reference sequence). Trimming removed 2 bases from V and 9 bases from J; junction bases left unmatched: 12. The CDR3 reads CASSLRPPGQGGSEQFF. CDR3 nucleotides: TGTGCCAGCAGCTTACGTCCTCCGGGACAGGGGGGGAGTGAGCAGTTCTTC.

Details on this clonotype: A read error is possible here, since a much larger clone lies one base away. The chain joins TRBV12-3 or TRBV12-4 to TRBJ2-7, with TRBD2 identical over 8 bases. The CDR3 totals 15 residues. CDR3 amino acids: CASSPAAGAHYGQYF. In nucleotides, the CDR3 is TGTGCCAGCAGCCCCGCAGCGGGGGCCCACTACGGGCAGTACTTC.

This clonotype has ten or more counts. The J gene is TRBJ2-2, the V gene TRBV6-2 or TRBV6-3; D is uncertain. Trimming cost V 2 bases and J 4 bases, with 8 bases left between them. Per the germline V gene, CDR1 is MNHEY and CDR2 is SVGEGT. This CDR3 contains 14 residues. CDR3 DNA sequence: TGTGCCAGCAGTTACCACGATAGCACCGGGGAGCTGTTTTTT. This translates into CASSYHDSTGELFF.

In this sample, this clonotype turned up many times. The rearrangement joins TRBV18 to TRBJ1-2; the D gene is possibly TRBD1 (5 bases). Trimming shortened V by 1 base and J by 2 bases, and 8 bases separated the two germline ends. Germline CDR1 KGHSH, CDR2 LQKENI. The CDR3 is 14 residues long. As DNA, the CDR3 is TGTGCCAGCTCACCACAGGAGGGGAACTATGGCTACACCTTC. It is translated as CASSPQEGNYGYTF. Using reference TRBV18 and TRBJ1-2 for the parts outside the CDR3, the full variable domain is NAGVMQNPRHLVRRRGQEARLRCSPMKGHSHVYWYRQLPEEGLKFMVYLQKENIIDESGMPKERFSAEFPKEGPSILRIQQVVRGDSAAYFCASSPQEGNYGYTFGSGTRLTVV.

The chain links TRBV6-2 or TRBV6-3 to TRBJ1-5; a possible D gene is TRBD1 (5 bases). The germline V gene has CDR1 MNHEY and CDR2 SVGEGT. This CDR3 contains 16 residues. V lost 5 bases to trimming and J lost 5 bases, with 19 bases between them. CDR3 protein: CASSHLGVYGYQPQHF. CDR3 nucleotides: TGTGCCAGCAGTCACCTGGGGGTTTATGGTTATCAGCCCCAGCATTTT.

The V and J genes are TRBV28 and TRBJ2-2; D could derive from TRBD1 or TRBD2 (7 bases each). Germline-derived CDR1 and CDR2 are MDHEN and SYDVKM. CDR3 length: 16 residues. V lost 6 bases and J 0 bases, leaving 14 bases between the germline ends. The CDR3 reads CASRRGRGTNTGELFF. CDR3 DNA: TGTGCCAGCAGGAGGGGGCGGGGGACGAACACCGGGGAGCTGTTTTTT.

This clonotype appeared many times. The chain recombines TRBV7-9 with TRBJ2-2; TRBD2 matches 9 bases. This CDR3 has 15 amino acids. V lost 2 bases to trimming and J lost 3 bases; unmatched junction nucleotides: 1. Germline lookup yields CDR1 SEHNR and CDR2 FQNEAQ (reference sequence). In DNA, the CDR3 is TGTGCCAGCAGCTTACTAGCGGGGTACACCGGGGAGCTGTTTTTT. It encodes CASSLLAGYTGELFF.

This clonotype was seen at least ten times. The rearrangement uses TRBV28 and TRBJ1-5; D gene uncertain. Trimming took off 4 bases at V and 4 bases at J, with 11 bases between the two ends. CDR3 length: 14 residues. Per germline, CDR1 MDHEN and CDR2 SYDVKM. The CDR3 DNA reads TGTGCCAGCAGTTACGTCGGAGCGAATCAGCCCCAGCATTTT. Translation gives CASSYVGANQPQHF.

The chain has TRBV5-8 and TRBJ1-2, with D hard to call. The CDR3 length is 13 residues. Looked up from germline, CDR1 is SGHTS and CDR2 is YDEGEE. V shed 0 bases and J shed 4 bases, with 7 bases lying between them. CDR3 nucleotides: TGTGCCAGCAGCTTGGACAGACCCTATGGCTACACCTTC. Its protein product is CASSLDRPYGYTF.

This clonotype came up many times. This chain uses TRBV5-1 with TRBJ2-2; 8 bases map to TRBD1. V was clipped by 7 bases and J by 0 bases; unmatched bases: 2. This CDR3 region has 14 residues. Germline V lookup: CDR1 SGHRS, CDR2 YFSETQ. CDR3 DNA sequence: TGCGCCAGCGGGGGACAGGCGAACACCGGGGAGCTGTTTTTT. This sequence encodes CASGGQANTGELFF.

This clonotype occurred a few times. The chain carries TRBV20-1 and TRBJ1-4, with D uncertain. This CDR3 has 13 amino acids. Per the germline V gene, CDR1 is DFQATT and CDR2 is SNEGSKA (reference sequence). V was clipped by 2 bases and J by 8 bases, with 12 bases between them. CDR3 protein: CSARSGLEEKLFF. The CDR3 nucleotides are TGCAGTGCTAGAAGTGGCCTAGAGGAAAAACTGTTTTTT.

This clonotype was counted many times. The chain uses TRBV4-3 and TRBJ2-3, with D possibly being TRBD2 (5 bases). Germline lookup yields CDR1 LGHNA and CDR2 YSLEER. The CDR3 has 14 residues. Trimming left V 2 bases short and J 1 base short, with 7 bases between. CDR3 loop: CASSQRGRTDTQYF. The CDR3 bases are TGCGCCAGCAGCCAACGGGGTCGCACAGATACGCAGTATTTT.